The 19 T cell receptor beta chains presented below share a single source sample, sequenced in a study of blood T cell repertoires in COVID-19. The data were produced by immunoSEQ multiplex PCR, yet TCRdb's version contains in-frame clones alone and is incomplete. The sample has some 68,000 clones, roughly 91% seen once. Sequencing was carried out using peripheral blood. These receptors all stem from a man aged 45-60 years with COVID-19, enrolled during active disease.

V is TRBV4-1 and J is TRBJ2-4; 11 nucleotides agree with TRBD2. CDR1 and CDR2 (germline): MGHRA, YSYEKL. This CDR3 has 17 amino acids. The J segment lost 4 bases and the V segment lost 4 bases, leaving 9 bases of the junction unmatched. CDR3 nucleotides: TGCGCCAGCAGCCGAGGAAGACTAGCGGGACCGAAAAACATTCAGTACTTC. It translates to CASSRGRLAGPKNIQYF.

This chain joins TRBV5-4 and TRBJ1-2; 8 nucleotides match TRBD1. With V trimmed by 4 bases and J by 4 bases, 12 bases remained unmatched. Germline V gene lookup returns CDR1 SGHNT and CDR2 YYREEE (reference sequence). This CDR3 has 16 residues. The DNA of the CDR3 is TGTGCCAGCAGCGTGACAGGGGAGGCGAGGGGCTATGGCTACACCTTC. Translating it yields CASSVTGEARGYGYTF.

The chain carries TRBV28 and TRBJ1-2; TRBD1 aligns across 10 bases. The CDR3 extends over 16 amino acids. J was trimmed by 1 base and V by 5 bases; bases with no gene match: 7. Germline V CDR1 and CDR2: MDHEN, SYDVKM. The CDR3 region is CASSVPGTGVNYGYTF. CDR3 DNA: TGTGCCAGCAGTGTCCCCGGGACAGGGGTTAACTATGGCTACACCTTC.

The chain has TRBV3-1 (or the pseudogene TRBV3-2) and TRBJ2-3, with 7 bases aligning to TRBD1. The CDR3 runs 14 residues. V was pared by 4 bases and J by 4 bases, with 5 bases of the junction left unmatched. Germline assignment: CDR1 LGHDT and CDR2 YNNKEL (reference sequence). CDR3 sequence reads: CASSRRGQSDTQYF. DNA of the CDR3: TGTGCCAGCAGCCGACGGGGACAGTCAGATACGCAGTATTTT.

The table lists this clone with a few counts. This chain uses TRBV5-1 with TRBJ1-4, with D perhaps TRBD1 (5 bases). Germline assignment: CDR1 SGHRS and CDR2 YFSETQ. Trimming removed 4 bases from V and 5 bases from J, with 12 bases in between. The CDR3 sequence is 14 residues long. The CDR3 reads CASSGGARNEKLFF. The CDR3 bases are TGCGCCAGCAGCGGCGGGGCGAGAAATGAAAAACTGTTTTTT.

The chain uses TRBV5-1 and TRBJ2-3, with 9 positions matching TRBD1. Germline loops: CDR1 SGHRS, CDR2 YFSETQ. The CDR3 is 14 amino acids. Trimming took 5 bases from V and 7 from J; bases not matched to a gene: 8. CDR3 nucleotides: TGCGCCAGCAGGACCGGGACAGGGCGCCATACGCAGTATTTT. This translates into CASRTGTGRHTQYF.

The chain has TRBV19 and TRBJ2-3, with D unresolved. The ends were cut back, 5 bases at V and 10 bases at J, with 10 bases in the middle. Looked up from germline, CDR1 is LNHDA and CDR2 is SQIVND (reference sequence). This CDR3 comprises 11 residues. This chain's CDR3 is CASSSGIAQYF. In nucleotides, the CDR3 is TGTGCCAGTAGTTCGGGTATTGCGCAGTATTTT.

This chain connects TRBV27 to TRBJ1-1, with D uncertain. V lost 0 bases and J 1 base, leaving 9 bases between the germline ends. This CDR3 has 15 residues. Looked up from germline, CDR1 is MNHEY and CDR2 is SMNVEV (reference sequence). This CDR3 reads CASSLSPAGNTEAFF. The CDR3 nucleotides are TGTGCCAGCAGTTTATCGCCAGCAGGGAACACTGAAGCTTTCTTT.

The V and J genes are TRBV5-1 and TRBJ2-5, with D hard to call. The CDR3 has 12 amino acids. The germline V gene has CDR1 SGHRS and CDR2 YFSETQ. Trimming took off 0 bases at V and 3 bases at J, with 3 bases between the two ends. CDR3 nucleotides: TGCGCCAGCAGCTTGGACAAAGAGACCCAGTACTTC. This translates into CASSLDKETQYF.

Of note for this clone: Other DNA variants within this sample encode the same CDR3. The chain recombines TRBV27 with TRBJ1-5; a possible D gene is TRBD1 (5 bases). V lost 2 bases to trimming and J lost 4 bases, with 9 bases between them. CDR1 is MNHEY and CDR2 is SMNVEV in the germline V gene (reference sequence). The CDR3 extends over 14 amino acids. CDR3 sequence: CASSLRQGNQPQHF. DNA of the CDR3: TGTGCCAGCAGTTTACGGCAGGGAAATCAGCCCCAGCATTTT.

The rearrangement uses TRBV7-9 and TRBJ2-1, with TRBD2 as a possible D gene (6 bases). The CDR3 has 11 amino acids. V shed 8 bases and J shed 8 bases, with 10 bases lying between them. From germline, CDR1 is SEHNR and CDR2 FQNEAQ (reference sequence). The CDR3 DNA is TGTGCCAGCTCGACTAGTTATGAGCAGTTCTTC. Amino acid sequence: CASSTSYEQFF.

The chain couples TRBV3-1 (or the pseudogene TRBV3-2) to TRBJ1-6, with a possible D match to TRBD1 (5 bases). V dropped 1 base and J dropped 2 bases, with 9 bases sitting between them. Looked up from germline, CDR1 is LGHDT and CDR2 is YNNKEL (reference sequence). This CDR3 spans 16 amino acids. The CDR3 region has the DNA TGTGCCAGCAGCCAAGGTCCAGGGACCTATAATTCACCCCTCCACTTT. Translating it yields CASSQGPGTYNSPLHF.

The rearrangement joins TRBV28 to TRBJ2-1; 10 bases agree with TRBD1. The CDR3 contains 16 residues. Germline trimming cut 4 bases from V and 3 bases from J; bases unmatched to any gene: 6. The germline CDR1 and CDR2 sequences are MDHEN and SYDVKM. CDR3 amino acids: CASSSPGQGRYNEQFF. The CDR3 DNA reads TGTGCCAGCAGTTCACCGGGACAGGGGCGCTACAATGAGCAGTTCTTC.

V and J are TRBV19 and TRBJ1-5; weak D call: TRBD1 (6 bases). Between the trimmed V and J ends, which lost 4 bases and 0 bases, there was a span of 10 bases. The CDR3 is 15 amino acids. CDR1 and CDR2 (germline): LNHDA, SQIVND (reference sequence). CDR3 residues: CASSTTGDSNQPQHF. CDR3 bases: TGTGCCAGTAGTACGACAGGAGATAGCAATCAGCCCCAGCATTTT.

Points on this clone: The sample has other DNA sequences that encode this CDR3 too. The chain carries TRBV24-1 and TRBJ2-1, with 10 bases identical to TRBD2. J lost 0 bases, V lost 3 bases, and 1 base had no gene match. Germline CDR1 KGHDR, CDR2 SFDVKD. This CDR3 spans 16 amino acids. The DNA for the CDR3 is TGTGCCACCAGTGATCCTAGCGGGAGCTCCTACAATGAGCAGTTCTTC. It encodes CATSDPSGSSYNEQFF.

The CDR3 region is CVRSLQDREYNEQFF. The CDR3 region has the DNA TGTGTCAGAAGCTTACAGGACAGGGAATACAATGAGCAGTTCTTC. The V gene is TRBV7-5, the J gene TRBJ2-1; TRBD1, as called in the table, went unchecked against the DNA. TRBV7-5 is shown as a pseudogene. The CDR3 extends over 15 amino acids.

The V gene is TRBV5-1, the J gene TRBJ2-3, with 9 bases fitting TRBD2. CDR3 size: 17 residues. After removal of 0 bases from V and 1 base from J, the junction contained 6 bases not matched to a gene. CDR1 is SGHRS and CDR2 is YFSETQ in the germline V gene. The CDR3 is CASSLGLAGDRTDTQYF. The CDR3 region has the DNA TGCGCCAGCAGCTTGGGATTAGCGGGGGATCGCACAGATACGCAGTATTTT.

The gene calls are TRBV5-5 and TRBJ2-7; D is possibly TRBD2 (5 bases). The CDR3 runs to 15 residues. Germline lookup yields CDR1 SGHKS and CDR2 YYEKEE (reference sequence). V was trimmed by 6 bases and J by 0 bases, leaving 16 bases between them. The CDR3 protein is CASMAGAHTSYEQYF. CDR3 DNA: TGTGCCAGCATGGCGGGCGCGCATACCTCCTACGAGCAGTACTTC.

The chain combines TRBV5-4 with TRBJ1-4; D is perhaps TRBD1 (5 bases). Per germline, CDR1 SGHNT and CDR2 YYREEE (reference sequence). V was shortened by 4 bases and J by 6 bases, with 16 bases between the two germline ends. The CDR3 is made up of 15 amino acids. As DNA, the CDR3 is TGTGCCAGCAGCAACCCGCGGGGGTCGGATGAAAAACTGTTTTTT. Protein sequence: CASSNPRGSDEKLFF.